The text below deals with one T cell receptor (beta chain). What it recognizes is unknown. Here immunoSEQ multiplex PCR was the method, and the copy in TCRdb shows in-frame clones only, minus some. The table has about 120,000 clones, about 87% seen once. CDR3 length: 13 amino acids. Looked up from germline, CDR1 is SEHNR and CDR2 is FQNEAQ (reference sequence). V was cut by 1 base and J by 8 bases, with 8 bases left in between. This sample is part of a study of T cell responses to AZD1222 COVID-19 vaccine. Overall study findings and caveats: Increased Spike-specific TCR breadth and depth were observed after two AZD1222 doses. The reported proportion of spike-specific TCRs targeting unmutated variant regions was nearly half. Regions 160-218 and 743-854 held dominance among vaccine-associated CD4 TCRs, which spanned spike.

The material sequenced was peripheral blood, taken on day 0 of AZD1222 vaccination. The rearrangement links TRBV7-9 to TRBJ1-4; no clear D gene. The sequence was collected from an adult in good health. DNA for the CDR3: TGTGCCAGCAGCTTAGATTTCGAGGAAAAACTGTTTTTT. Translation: CASSLDFEEKLFF.